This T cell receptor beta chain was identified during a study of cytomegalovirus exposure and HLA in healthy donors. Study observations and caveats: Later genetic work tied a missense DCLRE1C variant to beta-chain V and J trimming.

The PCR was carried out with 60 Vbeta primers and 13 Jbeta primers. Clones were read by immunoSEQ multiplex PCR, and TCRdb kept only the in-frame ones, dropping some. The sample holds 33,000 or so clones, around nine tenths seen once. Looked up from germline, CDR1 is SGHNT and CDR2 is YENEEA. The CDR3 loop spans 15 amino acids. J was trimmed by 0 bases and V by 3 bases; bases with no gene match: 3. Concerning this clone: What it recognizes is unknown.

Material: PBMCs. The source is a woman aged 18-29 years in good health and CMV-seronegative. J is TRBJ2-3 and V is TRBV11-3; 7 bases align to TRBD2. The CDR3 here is CASSFSGLSTDTQYF. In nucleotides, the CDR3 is TGTGCCAGCAGCTTTAGCGGGCTAAGCACAGATACGCAGTATTTT. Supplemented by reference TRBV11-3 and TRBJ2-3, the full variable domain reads EAGVVQSPRYKIIEKKQPVAFWCNPISGHNTLYWYLQNLGQGPELLIRYENEEAVDDSQLPKDRFSAERLKGVDSTLKIQPAELGDSAVYLCASSFSGLSTDTQYFGPGTRLTVL.